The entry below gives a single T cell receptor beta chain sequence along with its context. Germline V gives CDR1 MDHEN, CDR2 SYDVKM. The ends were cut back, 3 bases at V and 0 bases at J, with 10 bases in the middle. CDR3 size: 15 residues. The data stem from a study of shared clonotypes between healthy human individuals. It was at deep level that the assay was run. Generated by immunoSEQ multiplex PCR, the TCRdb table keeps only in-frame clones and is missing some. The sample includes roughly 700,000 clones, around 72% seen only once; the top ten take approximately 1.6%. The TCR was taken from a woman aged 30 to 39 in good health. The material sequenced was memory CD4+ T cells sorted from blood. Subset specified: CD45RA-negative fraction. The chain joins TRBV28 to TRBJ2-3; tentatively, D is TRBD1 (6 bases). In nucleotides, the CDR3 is TGTGCCAGCAGTTTCCAGGACAGAAGCACAGATACGCAGTATTTT. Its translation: CASSFQDRSTDTQYF.